This T cell receptor beta chain originates from a study of tumor-infiltrating lymphocytes in primary liver carcinoma. Study summary: Each of the growths was stage T1-T3 N0M0, extending about 4 to 11 cm across. Study conclusions and caveats: Between tumor regions, pairs overlapped more than tumor-adjacent and tumor-blood pairs did.

Germline CDR1 is SQVTM and CDR2 is ANQGSEA. This CDR3 comprises 13 residues. Unsorted bulk tissue, about 19-30 mg of it, served as the source for co-extraction of RNA and DNA. Comments on this clonotype: Its antigen is still unknown. Germline and junction disagree at one end, which may indicate a read error.

The researchers produced TCR beta cDNA from around 0.5 ug total RNA with a constant-region primer. Nested multiplex PCR, run for three rounds with slightly modified ARM-PCR, yielded TCR beta libraries. TRBV1-TRBV30 forward primers paired with a C-beta reverse primer were used in the first two PCR rounds, which ran roughly 9 cycles each. MiXCR, run by TCRdb on the multiplex PCR reads, gives a single entry per CDR3 protein. This sample has approximately 45,000 distinct CDR3 sequences; around 75% occur once, and the top ten carry around 41%. The sample was tumor-adjacent normal liver tissue. This chain joins TRBV29-1 and TRBJ1-1; 9 bases align to TRBD1. This TCR was recovered from a woman aged 25 to 45 with primary liver carcinoma and hepatitis B virus infection. CDR3 sequence (DNA): TGCAGCGTTTCTTTTACAGGGGGCGGGGAAGCTTCCTTT. This sequence encodes CSVSFTGGGEASF.